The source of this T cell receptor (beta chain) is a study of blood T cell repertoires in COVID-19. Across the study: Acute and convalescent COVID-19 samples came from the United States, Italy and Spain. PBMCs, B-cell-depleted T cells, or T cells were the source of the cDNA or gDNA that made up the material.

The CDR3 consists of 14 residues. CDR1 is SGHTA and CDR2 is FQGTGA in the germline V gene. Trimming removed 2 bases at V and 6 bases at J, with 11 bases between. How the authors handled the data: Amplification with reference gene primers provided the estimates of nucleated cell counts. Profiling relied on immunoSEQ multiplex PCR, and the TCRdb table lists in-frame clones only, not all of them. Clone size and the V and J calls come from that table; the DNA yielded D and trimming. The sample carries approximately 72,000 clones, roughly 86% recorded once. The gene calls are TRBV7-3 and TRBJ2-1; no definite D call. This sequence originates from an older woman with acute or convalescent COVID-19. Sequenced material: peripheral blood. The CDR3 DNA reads TGTGCCAGCAGCTTAGACCCTTCTAGCAATGAGCAGTTCTTC. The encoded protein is CASSLDPSSNEQFF.